Sequencing of this T cell receptor (beta chain) was carried out in a study of blood T cell repertoires in COVID-19. Study details: Sources were T cells, B-cell-depleted T cells, or PBMCs; the material itself was cDNA or gDNA.

The V and J ends lost 4 bases and 6 bases respectively, with 13 bases between them. The CDR3 extends over 14 amino acids. Per germline, CDR1 SGHTA and CDR2 FQGNSA. Sequencing used immunoSEQ multiplex PCR; TCRdb keeps in-frame clones, though not all of them. The profile shows roughly 170,000 clones, 70% to 85% of them singletons. The origin of this receptor is a man in his 60s who had recovered from COVID-19. V gene TRBV7-2 combines with J gene TRBJ2-1, with D perhaps matching TRBD2 (6 bases). Input material: peripheral blood. The CDR3 protein is CASSSAGFGNEQFF. CDR3 bases: TGTGCCAGCAGCTCCGCGGGGTTTGGCAATGAGCAGTTCTTC.